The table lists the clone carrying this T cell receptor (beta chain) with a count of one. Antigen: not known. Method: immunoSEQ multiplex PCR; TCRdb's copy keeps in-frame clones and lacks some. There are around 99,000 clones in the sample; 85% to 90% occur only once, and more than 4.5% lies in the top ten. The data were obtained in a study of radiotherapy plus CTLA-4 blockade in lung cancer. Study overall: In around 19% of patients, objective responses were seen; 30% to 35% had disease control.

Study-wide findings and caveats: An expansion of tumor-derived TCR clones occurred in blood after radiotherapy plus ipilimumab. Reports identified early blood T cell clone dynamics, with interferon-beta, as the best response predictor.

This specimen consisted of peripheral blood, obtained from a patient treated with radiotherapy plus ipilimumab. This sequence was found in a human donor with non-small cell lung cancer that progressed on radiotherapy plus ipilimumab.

CDR3: CASSEGGTSSYEQYF. CDR3 in DNA: TGTGCCAGCAGTGAGGGGGGGACAAGTTCCTACGAGCAGTACTTC. The rearrangement uses TRBV6-1 and TRBJ2-7; TRBD2 is a possible D gene (7 bases). Deletions cut 3 bases from V and 1 base from J, with 13 bases between. Looked up from germline, CDR1 is MNHNS and CDR2 is SASEGT. CDR3 size: 15 residues.